The present T cell receptor beta chain was sequenced within a study of blood T cell repertoires in COVID-19. In the study overall: Sites in the United States, Italy and Spain provided acute and convalescent COVID-19 samples.

The method was immunoSEQ multiplex PCR; TCRdb's version includes in-frame clones alone and lacks a portion of them. This table has about 230,000 clones, approximately 84% appearing once. The ends lost 5 bases at V and 0 bases at J; junction bases unmatched: 1. CDR1 is MRHNA, CDR2 SNTAGT, per germline. The CDR3 runs to 15 residues. Before being deemed recovered, Cohort 3 donors had two negative PCRs, clearance, or symptom resolution. The V gene is TRBV6-4, the J gene TRBJ1-6; the match to TRBD1 covers 7 bases. The sequence derives from a man aged 55 to 70 who had recovered from COVID-19. Material: PBMCs or T cells enriched from blood (not recorded which). The CDR3 protein is CASSRDSSYNSPLHF. In nucleotides, the CDR3 is TGTGCCAGCAGTAGGGACAGCTCCTATAATTCACCCCTCCACTTT.